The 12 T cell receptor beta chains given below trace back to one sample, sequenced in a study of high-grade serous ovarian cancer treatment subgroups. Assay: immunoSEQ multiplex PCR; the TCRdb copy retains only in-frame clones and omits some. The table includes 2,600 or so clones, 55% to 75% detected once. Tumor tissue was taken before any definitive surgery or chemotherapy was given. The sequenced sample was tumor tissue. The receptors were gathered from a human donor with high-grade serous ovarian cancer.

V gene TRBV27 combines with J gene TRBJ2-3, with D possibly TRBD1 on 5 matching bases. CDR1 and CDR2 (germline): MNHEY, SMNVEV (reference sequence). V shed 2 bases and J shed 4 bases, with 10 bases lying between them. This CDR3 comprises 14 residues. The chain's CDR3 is CASSLAGPPDTQYF. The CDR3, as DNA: TGTGCCAGCAGTTTAGCAGGGCCCCCAGATACGCAGTATTTT.

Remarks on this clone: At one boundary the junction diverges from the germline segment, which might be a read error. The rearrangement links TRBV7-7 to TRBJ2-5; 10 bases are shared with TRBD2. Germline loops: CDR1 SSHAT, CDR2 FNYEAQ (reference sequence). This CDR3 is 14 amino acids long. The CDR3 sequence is CASSSSGSGETQYF. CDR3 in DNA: TGTGCTAGCAGCTCTAGCGGGAGTGGCGAGACCCAGTACTTC.

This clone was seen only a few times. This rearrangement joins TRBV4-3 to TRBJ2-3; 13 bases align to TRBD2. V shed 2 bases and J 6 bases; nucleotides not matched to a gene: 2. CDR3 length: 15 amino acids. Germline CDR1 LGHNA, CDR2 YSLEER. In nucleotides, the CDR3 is TGCGCCAGCAGCCAAACTAGCGGGAGGGGGGATACGCAGTATTTT. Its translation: CASSQTSGRGDTQYF.

As DNA, the CDR3 is TGTGCCAGCAGCCCAGGGTATGGCTACACCTTC. Its protein product is CASSPGYGYTF. This rearrangement joins TRBV11-2 to TRBJ1-2; the D gene is possibly TRBD1 (5 bases). Germline CDR1 reads SGHAT; CDR2 reads FQNNGV. The CDR3 is 11 residues long. V shed 5 bases and J shed 5 bases, with 6 bases lying between them.

The CDR3 coding sequence is TGCAGCGTTCTCTCCACTGGGACGGACAACCCGTACACTGAAGCTTTCTTT. Translation gives CSVLSTGTDNPYTEAFF. The chain combines TRBV29-1 with TRBJ1-1; D is possibly TRBD1 (5 bases). CDR3 length equals 17 residues. CDR1 SQVTM and CDR2 ANQGSEA come from the germline V gene. Trimming cost V 5 bases and J 3 bases, with 25 bases left between them. Full variable domain (missing parts from reference TRBV29-1 and TRBJ1-1): SAVISQKPSRDICQRGTSLTIQCQVDSQVTMMFWYRQQPGQSLTLIATANQGSEATYESGFVIDKFPISRPNLTFSTLTVSNMSPEDSSIYLCSVLSTGTDNPYTEAFFGQGTRLTVV.

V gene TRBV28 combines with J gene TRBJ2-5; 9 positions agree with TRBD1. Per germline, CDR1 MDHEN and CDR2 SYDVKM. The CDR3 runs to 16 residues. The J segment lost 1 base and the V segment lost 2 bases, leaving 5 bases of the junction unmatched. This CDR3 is CASSLPRGQGQETQYF. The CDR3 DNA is TGTGCCAGCAGTTTACCGAGGGGACAGGGCCAAGAGACCCAGTACTTC.

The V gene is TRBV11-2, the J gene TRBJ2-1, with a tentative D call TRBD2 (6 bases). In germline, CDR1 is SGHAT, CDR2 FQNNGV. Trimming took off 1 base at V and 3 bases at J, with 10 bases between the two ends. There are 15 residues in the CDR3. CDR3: CASSLGSGLYNEQFF. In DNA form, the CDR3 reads TGTGCCAGCAGCTTAGGCAGCGGGCTCTACAATGAGCAGTTCTTC.

The CDR3 DNA reads as TGTGCCAGCAGCCTTGGGACAGGCTGGGAGCAGTACTTC. Its translation: CASSLGTGWEQYF. The chain joins TRBV2 to TRBJ2-7; 8 nucleotides agree with TRBD1. The CDR3 is 13 amino acids. Germline CDR1 reads SNHLY; CDR2 reads FYNNEI. With 6 bases clipped from V and 7 bases from J, the junction kept 8 bases outside the gene matches.

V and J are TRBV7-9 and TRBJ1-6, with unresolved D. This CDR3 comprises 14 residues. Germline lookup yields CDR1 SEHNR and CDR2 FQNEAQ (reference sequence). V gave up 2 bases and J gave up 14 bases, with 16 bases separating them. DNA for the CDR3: TGTGCCAGCAGCTTATTTAAAGTCGTTGGGTCCCTCCACTTT. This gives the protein CASSLFKVVGSLHF.

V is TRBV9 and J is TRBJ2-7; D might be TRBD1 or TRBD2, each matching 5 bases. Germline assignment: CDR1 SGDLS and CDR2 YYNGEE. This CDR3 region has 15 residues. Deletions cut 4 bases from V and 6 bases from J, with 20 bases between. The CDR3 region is CASSSLGEYRSEQYF. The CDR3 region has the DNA TGTGCCAGCAGCAGCCTAGGGGAGTATAGGAGCGAGCAGTACTTC.

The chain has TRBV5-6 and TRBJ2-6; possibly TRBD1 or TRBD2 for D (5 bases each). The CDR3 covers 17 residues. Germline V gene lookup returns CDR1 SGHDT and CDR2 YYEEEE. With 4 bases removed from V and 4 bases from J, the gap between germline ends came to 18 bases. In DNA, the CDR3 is TGTGCCAGCAGCCCGAGGGGTCGGTTGGGAGGGGCCAACGTCCTGACTTTC. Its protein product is CASSPRGRLGGANVLTF. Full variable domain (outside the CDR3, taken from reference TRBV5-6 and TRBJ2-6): DAGVTQSPTHLIKTRGQQVTLRCSPKSGHDTVSWYQQALGQGPQFIFQYYEEEERQRGNFPDRFSGHQFPNYSSELNVNALLLGDSALYLCASSPRGRLGGANVLTFGAGSRLTVL.

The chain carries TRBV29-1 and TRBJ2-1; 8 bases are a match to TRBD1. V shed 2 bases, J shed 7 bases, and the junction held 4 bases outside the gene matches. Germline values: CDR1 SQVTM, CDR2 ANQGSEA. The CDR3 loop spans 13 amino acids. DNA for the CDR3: TGCAGCGTTGAACAGGGGGCGCGAAATGAGCAGTTCTTC. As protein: CSVEQGARNEQFF.